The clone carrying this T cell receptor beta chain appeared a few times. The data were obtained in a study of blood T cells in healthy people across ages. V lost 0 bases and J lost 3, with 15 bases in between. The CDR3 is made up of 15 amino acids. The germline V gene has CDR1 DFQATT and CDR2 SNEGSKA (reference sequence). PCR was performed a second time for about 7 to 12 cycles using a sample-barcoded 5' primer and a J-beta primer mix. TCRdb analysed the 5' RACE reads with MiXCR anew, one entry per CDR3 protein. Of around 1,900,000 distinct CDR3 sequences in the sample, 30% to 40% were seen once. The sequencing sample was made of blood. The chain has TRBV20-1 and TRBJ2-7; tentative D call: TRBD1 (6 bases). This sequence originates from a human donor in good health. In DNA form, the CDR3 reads TGCAGTGCTAGAGATGATACAGGGACGTTCTACGAGCAGTACTTC. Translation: CSARDDTGTFYEQYF.